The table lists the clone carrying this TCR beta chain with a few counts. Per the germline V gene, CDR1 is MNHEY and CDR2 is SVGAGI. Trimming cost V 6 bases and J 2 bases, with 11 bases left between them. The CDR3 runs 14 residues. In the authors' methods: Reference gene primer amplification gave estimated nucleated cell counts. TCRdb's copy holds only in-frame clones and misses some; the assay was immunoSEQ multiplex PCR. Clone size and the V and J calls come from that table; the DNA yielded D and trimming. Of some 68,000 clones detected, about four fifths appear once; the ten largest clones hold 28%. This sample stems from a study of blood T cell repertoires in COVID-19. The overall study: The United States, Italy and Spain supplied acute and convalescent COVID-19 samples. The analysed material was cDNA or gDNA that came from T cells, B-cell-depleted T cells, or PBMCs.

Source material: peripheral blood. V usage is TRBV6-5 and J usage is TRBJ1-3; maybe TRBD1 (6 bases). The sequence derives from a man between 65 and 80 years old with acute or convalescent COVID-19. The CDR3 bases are TGTGCCAGCAGAAGGGAGGGGGCTGGAAACACCATATATTTT. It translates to CASRREGAGNTIYF.